A selection of T cell receptor beta chains follows, all from one sample in a study of a mutant IDH1 vaccine in newly diagnosed glioma. The antigens these receptors bind are not known. Assay: immunoSEQ multiplex PCR; the TCRdb copy retains only in-frame clones and omits some. The sample yields 40,000 or so clones, 65% to 85% seen once. The sequencing here drew on PBMCs, taken from a glioma patient whose treatment included an IDH1 peptide vaccine. The source is a young woman with glioma. Some clones in this sample may be carry-over from other donors' samples. Each CDR3 is given with its conserved first and last residue. The D gene is left open where the match is weak.

TRBV2	TRBD2	TRBJ2-7	CASGFPGLAGGPSYEQYF	TGTGCCAGCGGATTCCCGGGACTAGCGGGAGGCCCCTCCTACGAGCAGTACTTC
TRBV18	TRBD1	TRBJ1-2	CASSPQQGAGYTF	TGTGCCAGCTCACCACAACAGGGGGCTGGCTACACCTTC
TRBV4-2	NA	TRBJ2-3	CASSQDLSKNTQYF	TGTGCCAGCAGCCAAGATCTTTCCAAAAATACGCAGTATTTT
TRBV5-1	NA	TRBJ2-5	CASSQYPGITRETQYF	TGCGCCAGCAGCCAATATCCCGGGATCACGAGGGAGACCCAGTACTTC
TRBV2	NA	TRBJ1-3	CASGPGGSGNTIYF	TGTGCCAGCGGCCCTGGGGGCTCTGGAAACACCATATATTTT
TRBV6-5	TRBD2	TRBJ2-1	CASTEGLAGNNEQFF	TGTGCCAGCACCGAGGGACTAGCGGGTAACAATGAGCAGTTCTTC
TRBV2	TRBD1	TRBJ1-4	CASRGLWTGEEKLFF	TGTGCCAGCAGGGGGTTGTGGACAGGAGAAGAAAAACTGTTTTTT
TRBV5-1	TRBD1	TRBJ1-3	CASSRWTSQGDSGNTIYF	TGCGCCAGCAGCCGCTGGACCTCACAGGGGGACTCTGGAAACACCATATATTTT
TRBV7-9	NA	TRBJ1-1	CASSRGANTEAFF	TGTGCCAGCTCCCGGGGGGCCAACACTGAAGCTTTCTTT
TRBV9	NA	TRBJ2-5	CASSVGGGRIETQYF	TGTGCCAGCAGCGTAGGGGGGGGGCGTATAGAGACCCAGTACTTC
TRBV7-2	NA	TRBJ2-7	CASSLNTPEQYF	TGTGCCAGCAGCTTAAACACCCCCGAGCAGTACTTC
TRBV7-7	TRBD2	TRBJ2-2	CASSSPGGASTGELFF	TGTGCCAGCAGCTCCCCGGGGGGGGCTTCCACCGGGGAGCTGTTTTTT
TRBV5-6	NA	TRBJ1-2	CASSPARGGYGYTF	TGTGCCAGCAGCCCAGCGAGGGGAGGCTATGGCTACACCTTC
TRBV28	NA	TRBJ1-2	CASSLTGSYGYTF	TGTGCCAGCAGTTTAACAGGGAGCTATGGCTACACCTTC